A selection of T cell receptor beta chains follows, all from one sample in a study of cytomegalovirus exposure and HLA in healthy donors. TCRdb's table, derived via immunoSEQ multiplex PCR, lists solely in-frame clones and lacks some. The table lists 170,000 or so clones, 80% to 90% of them singletons. Sequenced input: PBMCs. The receptors stem from a girl aged 5 to 17 in good health and CMV-seropositive. Each CDR3 is given with its conserved first and last residue. Fields, in order: clone size, D gene, J gene, CDR3 length, V gene, CDR3 DNA, CDR3 protein. D genes are given only for firm matches. A clone size is listed for some rows: how often the clone was seen (once, few, many), or a class if it is expanded.

abundance: -; d_gene: -; j_gene: TRBJ1-1; len: 14; v_gene: TRBV4-1; CDR3nt: TGCGCCAGCAGCCAAGATCTAGCGTCCAGTGAAGCTTTCTTT; CDR3aa: CASSQDLASSEAFF
abundance: -; d_gene: -; j_gene: TRBJ2-3; len: 16; v_gene: TRBV5-6; CDR3nt: TGTGCCAGCAGCTTGGCCTCGGGGGGCCGGGCAGATACGCAGTATTTT; CDR3aa: CASSLASGGRADTQYF
abundance: once; d_gene: TRBD1; j_gene: TRBJ1-3; len: 17; v_gene: TRBV5-1; CDR3nt: TGCGCCAGCACCAAGAACAGGGGCTTAAGCATTGGAAACACCATATATTTT; CDR3aa: CASTKNRGLSIGNTIYF
abundance: -; d_gene: TRBD1; j_gene: TRBJ1-2; len: 13; v_gene: TRBV2; CDR3nt: TGTGCCAGCACTAGGACAGGGACGTATGGCTACACCTTC; CDR3aa: CASTRTGTYGYTF
abundance: -; d_gene: TRBD1; j_gene: TRBJ2-3; len: 12; v_gene: TRBV30; CDR3nt: TGTGCCGGAACAGGGGGAAGAGATACGCAGTATTTT; CDR3aa: CAGTGGRDTQYF
abundance: once; d_gene: -; j_gene: TRBJ1-2; len: 12; v_gene: TRBV19; CDR3nt: TGTGCCAGTGAACAGGGAAGCTATGGCTACACCTTC; CDR3aa: CASEQGSYGYTF
abundance: -; d_gene: -; j_gene: TRBJ2-5; len: 14; v_gene: TRBV11-2; CDR3nt: TGTGCCAGCAGCATTCGGACCGGGGAAGAGACCCAGTACTTC; CDR3aa: CASSIRTGEETQYF
abundance: few; d_gene: -; j_gene: TRBJ1-2; len: 15; v_gene: TRBV27; CDR3nt: TGTGCCAGCAGATCCCGAGGGGGACCGGACGGTGGCTACACCTTC; CDR3aa: CASRSRGGPDGGYTF
abundance: -; d_gene: -; j_gene: TRBJ1-1; len: 12; v_gene: TRBV12-5; CDR3nt: TGTGCTAGTGGTTGGGAGGTGGGGAGCGTTTTCTTT; CDR3aa: CASGWEVGSVFF
abundance: -; d_gene: -; j_gene: TRBJ2-5; len: 13; v_gene: TRBV18; CDR3nt: TGTGCCAGCTCCCTTACGGTCCTAGAGACCCAGTACTTC; CDR3aa: CASSLTVLETQYF
abundance: once; d_gene: -; j_gene: TRBJ1-3; len: 13; v_gene: TRBV30; CDR3nt: TGTGCCTGGACCGCCCCGGGGGGTAACACCATATATTTT; CDR3aa: CAWTAPGGNTIYF
abundance: few; d_gene: TRBD1; j_gene: TRBJ1-2; len: 19; v_gene: TRBV10-3; CDR3nt: TGTGCCATCAGTGAGTCGATCTTTGGACAGGGGTTATCTAACTATGGCTACACCTTC; CDR3aa: CAISESIFGQGLSNYGYTF
abundance: -; d_gene: -; j_gene: TRBJ1-3; len: 15; v_gene: TRBV19; CDR3nt: TGTGCCAGTAGGGGCAGGGCCCTCTCTGGAAACACCATATATTTT; CDR3aa: CASRGRALSGNTIYF
abundance: -; d_gene: -; j_gene: TRBJ2-1; len: 15; v_gene: TRBV5-5; CDR3nt: TGTGCCAGCAGCTTGCTTACAGGAACCTACAATGAGCAGTTCTTC; CDR3aa: CASSLLTGTYNEQFF
abundance: -; d_gene: -; j_gene: TRBJ1-2; len: 12; v_gene: TRBV29-1; CDR3nt: TGCAGCGTTGAATGGCCAGTGAAGGGCTACACCTTC; CDR3aa: CSVEWPVKGYTF
abundance: few; d_gene: TRBD1; j_gene: TRBJ2-3; len: 14; v_gene: TRBV7-9; CDR3nt: TGTGCCAGCAGACACGGGACAGGTACAGTTACGCAGTATTTT; CDR3aa: CASRHGTGTVTQYF
abundance: -; d_gene: TRBD1; j_gene: TRBJ1-5; len: 16; v_gene: TRBV7-9; CDR3nt: TGTGCCAGCAGCCTCTCCTCGGGACAGGACAATCAGCCCCAGCATTTT; CDR3aa: CASSLSSGQDNQPQHF
abundance: once; d_gene: -; j_gene: TRBJ2-2; len: 12; v_gene: TRBV7-2; CDR3nt: TGTGCCAGCAGCCGTAGCACCGGGGAGCTGTTTTTT; CDR3aa: CASSRSTGELFF
abundance: once; d_gene: -; j_gene: TRBJ1-1; len: 11; v_gene: TRBV6-5; CDR3nt: TGTGCCAGCTTCAAAAATACTGAAGCTTTCTTT; CDR3aa: CASFKNTEAFF
abundance: -; d_gene: -; j_gene: TRBJ1-1; len: 13; v_gene: TRBV6-4; CDR3nt: TGTGCCAGCAGTGAAGTCCGGAGCACTGAAGCTTTCTTT; CDR3aa: CASSEVRSTEAFF
abundance: -; d_gene: -; j_gene: TRBJ1-1; len: 13; v_gene: TRBV9; CDR3nt: TGTGCCAGCAGCGGGGGCGGGAACACTGAAGCTTTCTTT; CDR3aa: CASSGGGNTEAFF
abundance: -; d_gene: -; j_gene: TRBJ1-1; len: 15; v_gene: TRBV6-5; CDR3nt: TGTGCCAGCAGTTACCGGGGTAGAGTGAACACTGAAGCTTTCTTT; CDR3aa: CASSYRGRVNTEAFF
abundance: -; d_gene: -; j_gene: TRBJ1-5; len: 14; v_gene: TRBV18; CDR3nt: TGTGCCAGCTCACCAAGCGGCGGCAATCAGCCCCAGCATTTT; CDR3aa: CASSPSGGNQPQHF
abundance: -; d_gene: -; j_gene: TRBJ1-1; len: 13; v_gene: TRBV29-1; CDR3nt: TGCAGCGCCGAGGGCCGATTTGACACTGAAGCTTTCTTT; CDR3aa: CSAEGRFDTEAFF
abundance: -; d_gene: TRBD2; j_gene: TRBJ2-3; len: 16; v_gene: TRBV7-6; CDR3nt: TGTGCCAGCAGCTTAGCGGATCGGGGGGGCGCAGATACGCAGTATTTT; CDR3aa: CASSLADRGGADTQYF